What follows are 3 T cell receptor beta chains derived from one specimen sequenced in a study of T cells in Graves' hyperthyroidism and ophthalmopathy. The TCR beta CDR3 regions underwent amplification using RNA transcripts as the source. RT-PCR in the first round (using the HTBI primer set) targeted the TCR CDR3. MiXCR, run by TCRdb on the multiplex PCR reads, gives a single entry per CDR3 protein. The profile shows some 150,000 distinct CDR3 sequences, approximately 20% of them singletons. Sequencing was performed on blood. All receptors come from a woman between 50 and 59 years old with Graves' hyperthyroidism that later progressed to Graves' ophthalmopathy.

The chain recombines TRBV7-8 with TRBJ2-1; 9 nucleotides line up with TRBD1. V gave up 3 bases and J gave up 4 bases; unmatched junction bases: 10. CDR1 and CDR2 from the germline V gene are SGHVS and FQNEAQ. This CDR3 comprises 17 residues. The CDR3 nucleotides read TGTGCCAGCAGCTTCGTCGGGACAGGGCGACCTTACAATGAGCAGTTCTTC. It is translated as CASSFVGTGRPYNEQFF.

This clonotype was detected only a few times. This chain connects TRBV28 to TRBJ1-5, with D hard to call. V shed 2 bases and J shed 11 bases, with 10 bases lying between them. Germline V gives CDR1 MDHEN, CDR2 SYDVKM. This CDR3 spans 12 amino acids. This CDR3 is CASSLLHGSQHF. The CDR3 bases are TGTGCCAGCAGTTTACTTCATGGGTCCCAGCATTTT.

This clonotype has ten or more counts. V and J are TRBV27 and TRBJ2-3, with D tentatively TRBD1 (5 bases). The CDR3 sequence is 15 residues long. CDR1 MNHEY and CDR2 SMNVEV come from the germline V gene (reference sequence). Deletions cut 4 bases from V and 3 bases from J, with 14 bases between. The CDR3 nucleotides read TGTGCCAGCAGTTATCGGCAGGGCCTTACAGATACGCAGTATTTT. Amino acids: CASSYRQGLTDTQYF.